One and the same sample provided the 25 T cell receptor beta chains below, sequenced in a study of beta chain features in type 1 diabetes. Isolated RNA was reverse transcribed in full, so expressed TCRB transcripts were sequenced. Using immunoSEQ multiplex PCR, the repertoire was profiled, and TCRdb retains in-frame clones only, with some absent. The sample has about 150,000 clones, more than 9.5% seen once; the top ten hold approximately 2%. The sample was central memory CD4+ T cells from blood. The receptors were gathered from a man aged 18 to 30 in good health.

The V and J genes are TRBV6-6 and TRBJ2-5, with D tentatively TRBD2 (6 bases). CDR1 is MNHNY, CDR2 SVGAGI, per germline (reference sequence). The CDR3 contains 14 residues. V was pared by 5 bases and J by 0 bases, with 10 bases between. DNA of the CDR3: TGTGCCAGCAGTAACCGGGACTACCAAGAGACCCAGTACTTC. Translation gives CASSNRDYQETQYF.

This clone was counted ten times or more. The CDR3 nucleotides read TGTGCCAGCGGGCCTAGGGAAACTAGCGGGAGGTACAATGAGCAGTTCTTC. It specifies CASGPRETSGRYNEQFF. The genes are TRBV28 and TRBJ2-1; 12 bases agree with TRBD2. Germline CDR1 MDHEN, CDR2 SYDVKM. This CDR3 has 17 amino acids. V gave up 8 bases and J gave up 4 bases; unmatched junction bases: 12.

The chain uses TRBV28 and TRBJ2-7, with 7 positions matching TRBD1. The V segment lost 7 bases and the J segment 7 bases; nucleotides outside the gene matches: 10. This CDR3 has 13 amino acids. From germline, CDR1 is MDHEN and CDR2 SYDVKM. CDR3 DNA: TGTGCCAGCACCTTCGAAAACAGGGGTGAGCAGTACTTC. Residues: CASTFENRGEQYF.

This sequence joins TRBV2 and TRBJ1-2; perhaps TRBD1 as D (6 bases). The CDR3 loop spans 13 amino acids. The V end was cut by 7 bases, the J end by 3 bases, with 12 bases between. Germline V gene lookup returns CDR1 SNHLY and CDR2 FYNNEI. CDR3 sequence: CASNLAGDYGYTF. CDR3 nucleotides: TGTGCCAGCAATTTGGCAGGGGACTATGGCTACACCTTC.

This clone was counted many times. The V gene is TRBV9, the J gene TRBJ2-5, with TRBD2 matching over 14 bases. The germline V gene encodes CDR1 SGDLS and CDR2 YYNGEE. The V segment lost 0 bases and the J segment 5 bases; nucleotides outside the gene matches: 9. The CDR3 covers 18 residues. The CDR3 DNA reads TGTGCCAGCAGCGTAGGGACTAGCGGGGGGCCCTCATCGGAGACCCAGTACTTC. Amino acid sequence: CASSVGTSGGPSSETQYF.

This chain uses TRBV5-6 with TRBJ2-6; D gene unclear. CDR3 length: 16 amino acids. V was cut by 0 bases and J by 2 bases, with 9 bases left in between. Germline CDR1 and CDR2: SGHDT and YYEEEE. CDR3: CASSLAPGAGANVLTF. The CDR3 DNA reads TGTGCCAGCAGCTTGGCCCCAGGAGCTGGGGCCAACGTCCTGACTTTC. The entire variable domain, with the rest obtained from reference TRBV5-6 and TRBJ2-6, is as follows: DAGVTQSPTHLIKTRGQQVTLRCSPKSGHDTVSWYQQALGQGPQFIFQYYEEEERQRGNFPDRFSGHQFPNYSSELNVNALLLGDSALYLCASSLAPGAGANVLTFGAGSRLTVL.

Ten or more counts support this clone. This sample includes further DNA sequences coding for the same CDR3. This rearrangement joins TRBV7-2 to TRBJ2-1, with 8 bases aligning to TRBD1. This CDR3 region has 13 residues. From germline, CDR1 is SGHTA and CDR2 FQGNSA. Trimming took 8 bases from V and 7 from J; bases not matched to a gene: 7. The CDR3 protein is CASSDRGRNEQFF. CDR3 sequence (DNA): TGTGCCAGCTCCGACAGGGGACGGAATGAGCAGTTCTTC.

This rearrangement joins TRBV2 to TRBJ2-1, with D perhaps matching TRBD1 (6 bases). Trimming removed 8 bases from V and 5 bases from J, with 13 bases in between. The V gene's germline CDR1 is SNHLY and CDR2 FYNNEI. The CDR3 consists of 13 residues. The CDR3 DNA sequence: TGTGCCAGCGGGACATCTAGAGACAATGAGCAGTTCTTC. As protein: CASGTSRDNEQFF. The full variable domain, rest sourced from reference TRBV2 and TRBJ2-1, is EPEVTQTPSHQVTQMGQEVILRCVPISNHLYFYWYRQILGQKVEFLVSFYNNEISEKSEIFDDQFSVERPDGSNFTLKIRSTKLEDSAMYFCASGTSRDNEQFFGPGTRLTVL.

V and J are TRBV5-1 and TRBJ1-2; no firm D call. Trimming cost V 4 bases and J 1 base, with 11 bases left between them. Germline loops: CDR1 SGHRS, CDR2 YFSETQ. The length of the CDR3 is 14 residues. The CDR3 DNA follows: TGCGCCAGCAGCGGAGACACGGTTAACTATGGCTACACCTTC. Amino acid sequence: CASSGDTVNYGYTF. The entire variable domain, with the rest obtained from reference TRBV5-1 and TRBJ1-2, is as follows: KAGVTQTPRYLIKTRGQQVTLSCSPISGHRSVSWYQQTPGQGLQFLFEYFSETQRNKGNFPGRFSGRQFSNSRSEMNVSTLELGDSALYLCASSGDTVNYGYTFGSGTRLTVV.

This clone was counted a few times. V gene TRBV7-2 combines with J gene TRBJ2-3; no clear D. The CDR3 sequence is 15 residues long. The V gene lost 5 bases and the J gene lost 2 bases, with 14 bases spanning the gap. In germline, CDR1 is SGHTA, CDR2 FQGNSA. The chain's CDR3 is CASSTKTRNTDTQYF. CDR3 nucleotides: TGTGCCAGCAGCACGAAGACGAGAAACACAGATACGCAGTATTTT.

The rearrangement links TRBV4-2 to TRBJ2-2; D perhaps matches TRBD2 (6 bases). The CDR3 length is 17 residues. Germline CDR1 is LGHNA and CDR2 is YNFKEQ. V shed 1 base and J shed 4 bases, with 16 bases lying between them. The CDR3 sequence is CASSQASRDPLTGELFF. For the CDR3, the DNA is TGTGCCAGCAGCCAAGCATCGCGGGACCCTCTCACCGGGGAGCTGTTTTTT.

The J gene is TRBJ1-1, the V gene TRBV4-3; tentatively, D is TRBD1 (5 bases). Trimming stripped 1 base from V and 1 base from J, with 7 bases between. CDR1 and CDR2 (germline): LGHNA, YSLEER. There are 14 residues in the CDR3. CDR3 DNA sequence: TGCGCCAGCAGCCAAGTCGGGACGAACACTGAAGCTTTCTTT. Amino acids: CASSQVGTNTEAFF.

This clone has just a few counts. The genes are TRBV15 and TRBJ2-5; perhaps TRBD1 as D (6 bases). V lost 1 base and J 5 bases, leaving 11 bases between the germline ends. Germline V gives CDR1 LNHNV, CDR2 YYDKDF (reference sequence). The CDR3 is 14 residues long. The DNA of the CDR3 is TGTGCCACCAGCAGAGGACAGGAATGGGAGACCCAGTACTTC. Protein: CATSRGQEWETQYF. The variable domain in full, with the rest retrieved from reference TRBV15 and TRBJ2-5, is DAMVIQNPRYQVTQFGKPVTLSCSQTLNHNVMYWYQQKSSQAPKLLFHYYDKDFNNEADTPDNFQSRRPNTSFCFLDIRSPGLGDTAMYLCATSRGQEWETQYFGPGTRLLVL.

The chain uses TRBV5-1 and TRBJ2-7; TRBD1 aligns across 8 bases. V trimming: 0 bases; J trimming: 3 bases; junction bases outside the gene matches: 11. Germline CDR1 is SGHRS and CDR2 is YFSETQ. This CDR3 has 17 residues. Here the CDR3 DNA reads TGCGCCAGCAGCTTGGAGGGGACAGGACGAAATGGCTACGAGCAGTACTTC. As protein: CASSLEGTGRNGYEQYF.

In its sample, this clone was seen a few times. The V and J genes are TRBV4-3 and TRBJ1-6; 9 bases are a match to TRBD1. CDR3 length: 16 amino acids. The ends lost 0 bases at V and 8 bases at J; junction bases unmatched: 5. The germline CDR1 and CDR2 sequences are LGHNA and YSLEER. CDR3 in DNA: TGCGCCAGCAGCCAAGATGAGACAGGGGGTCATTCACCCCTCCACTTT. Translated, it gives CASSQDETGGHSPLHF.

The rearrangement uses TRBV7-6 and TRBJ2-3, with D possibly being TRBD2 (6 bases). There are 16 residues in the CDR3. V lost 3 bases to trimming and J lost 0 bases, with 13 bases between them. Germline values: CDR1 SGHVS, CDR2 FNYEAQ. CDR3 DNA: TGTGCCAGCAGCTTTAGCGGTCCCTCTAGCACAGATACGCAGTATTTT. Amino acids: CASSFSGPSSTDTQYF.

This clone has just a few counts. J is TRBJ2-1 and V is TRBV29-1, with a possible D match to TRBD1 (6 bases). Germline lookup yields CDR1 SQVTM and CDR2 ANQGSEA. Trimming pared 7 bases from V and 4 bases from J, leaving 11 bases between. There are 12 residues in the CDR3. This CDR3 reads CSAPDRYNEQFF. The DNA of the CDR3 is TGCAGCGCTCCCGACAGGTACAATGAGCAGTTCTTC.

The sample holds many counts of this clone. The rearrangement joins TRBV30 to TRBJ1-1; D is unclear. The CDR3 extends over 13 amino acids. From germline, CDR1 is GTSNPN and CDR2 SVGIG (reference sequence). Trimming took off 1 base at V and 0 bases at J, with 6 bases between the two ends. CDR3 in DNA: TGTGCCTGGAGTGCACTGGTGAACACTGAAGCTTTCTTT. Translation: CAWSALVNTEAFF.

This clone came up a few times. The rearrangement links TRBV15 to TRBJ2-1; 8 nucleotides align to TRBD2. Germline CDR1 reads LNHNV; CDR2 reads YYDKDF (reference sequence). With V trimmed by 0 bases and J by 7 bases, 5 bases remained unmatched. The CDR3 runs to 15 residues. The CDR3 DNA sequence: TGTGCCACCAGCAGAGATAGCGGGATTGAAAATGAGCAGTTCTTC. Protein product: CATSRDSGIENEQFF. The full variable domain, with the rest looked up from reference TRBV15 and TRBJ2-1, is DAMVIQNPRYQVTQFGKPVTLSCSQTLNHNVMYWYQQKSSQAPKLLFHYYDKDFNNEADTPDNFQSRRPNTSFCFLDIRSPGLGDTAMYLCATSRDSGIENEQFFGPGTRLTVL.

This clone turned up a few times. The chain recombines TRBV29-1 with TRBJ1-6; 7 positions match TRBD1. Germline CDR1 reads SQVTM; CDR2 reads ANQGSEA. Trimming took 6 bases from V and 14 from J; bases not matched to a gene: 13. This CDR3 is 13 amino acids long. CDR3 in DNA: TGCAGCGTGGGACAAATGGGGGACAGTACCCTCCACTTT. Translated, it gives CSVGQMGDSTLHF.

This clone was picked up a small number of times. This chain joins TRBV29-1 and TRBJ1-2; unclear D gene. The V end lost 7 bases, the J end lost 6 bases, and 18 bases lay between the germline ends. This CDR3 spans 13 amino acids. In germline, CDR1 is SQVTM, CDR2 ANQGSEA. In DNA form, the CDR3 reads TGCAGCGCCGCGACAACCACGGGCCATGGCTACACCTTC. Protein: CSAATTTGHGYTF.

This clone was found once. V gene TRBV6-6 combines with J gene TRBJ2-1; unclear D gene. The CDR3 consists of 12 residues. The ends were cut back, 0 bases at V and 5 bases at J, with 2 bases in the middle. Germline V lookup: CDR1 MNHNY, CDR2 SVGAGI (reference sequence). CDR3 bases: TGTGCCAGCAGTTACTCTAACAATGAGCAGTTCTTC. Amino acid sequence: CASSYSNNEQFF.

This clone was seen a few times. The chain uses TRBV7-8 and TRBJ2-3; 10 bases are shared with TRBD1. V lost 11 bases, J lost 3 bases, and 11 bases stayed unmatched. This CDR3 is built from 15 residues. CDR1 and CDR2 from the germline V gene are SGHVS and FQNEAQ. Here the CDR3 reads CALARWGQGTDTQYF. As DNA, the CDR3 is TGTGCCCTCGCCCGCTGGGGACAGGGGACAGATACGCAGTATTTT.

This clone was found a few times. This chain uses TRBV13 with TRBJ2-3; 9 bases fit TRBD2. The CDR3 totals 15 residues. Looked up from germline, CDR1 is PRHDT and CDR2 is FYEKMQ (reference sequence). V lost 3 bases and J lost 9; bases outside the gene matches: 10. CDR3 sequence: CASSFATSGWVTQYF. CDR3 nucleotide sequence: TGTGCCAGCAGCTTTGCGACTAGCGGATGGGTGACGCAGTATTTT. Combining the CDR3 with reference TRBV13 and TRBJ2-3 gives the whole variable domain AAGVIQSPRHLIKEKRETATLKCYPIPRHDTVYWYQQGPGQDPQFLISFYEKMQSDKGSIPDRFSAQQFSDYHSELNMSSLELGDSALYFCASSFATSGWVTQYFGPGTRLTVL.

The chain uses TRBV4-2 and TRBJ1-4, with 7 bases matching TRBD1. J gave up 0 bases and V 1 base, and 5 bases lay outside the gene matches. CDR3 size: 17 residues. Germline V lookup: CDR1 LGHNA, CDR2 YNFKEQ. The DNA for the CDR3 is TGTGCCAGCAGCCAAGGTGGGACAGCCGCAACTAATGAAAAACTGTTTTTT. It is translated as CASSQGGTAATNEKLFF.